These 22 T cell receptor beta chains share one sample of origin, sequenced in a study of blood T cell repertoires in COVID-19. Some clones are missing from TCRdb's copy, which holds only in-frame ones; the method was immunoSEQ multiplex PCR. The sample has roughly 200,000 clones, approximately 87% seen once. Material: PBMCs or T cells enriched from blood (not recorded which). These receptors originate from a woman aged 50 to 65 in a cohort exposed to, infected with or recovered from COVID-19 (not recorded which).

In nucleotides, the CDR3 is TGTGCCAGCAGCCAAGCCGCGTGGGGGGCTGAAGCTTTCTTT. Its protein product is CASSQAAWGAEAFF. The chain carries TRBV3-1 (or the pseudogene TRBV3-2) and TRBJ1-1; D perhaps matches TRBD1 (5 bases). In germline, CDR1 is LGHDT, CDR2 YNNKEL (reference sequence). The CDR3 has 14 residues. V was shortened by 1 base and J by 6 bases, with 12 bases between the two germline ends.

The chain's CDR3 is CASSLGGPATDTQYF. In nucleotides, the CDR3 is TGCGCCAGCAGCTTGGGTGGGCCGGCCACAGATACGCAGTATTTT. The V and J genes are TRBV5-1 and TRBJ2-3; D unresolved. Germline V lookup: CDR1 SGHRS, CDR2 YFSETQ. This CDR3 spans 15 amino acids. The ends were cut back, 0 bases at V and 2 bases at J, with 10 bases in the middle.

The CDR3 spells CASSQVTVNEKLFF. Written as DNA, the CDR3 is TGCGCCAGCAGCCAAGTTACAGTAAATGAAAAACTGTTTTTT. The rearrangement joins TRBV4-1 to TRBJ1-4; D gene unclear. Germline CDR1 and CDR2: MGHRA and YSYEKL. With 1 base removed from V and 5 bases from J, the gap between germline ends came to 8 bases. This CDR3 has 14 residues.

The chain combines TRBV5-5 with TRBJ2-5; 11 bases match TRBD1. The CDR3 runs 17 residues. The ends lost 4 bases at V and 4 bases at J; junction bases unmatched: 12. Germline CDR1 and CDR2: SGHKS and YYEKEE (reference sequence). Written as DNA, the CDR3 is TGTGCCAGCAGCCCGGTCGTCCGGACAGGGGGCATAGAGACCCAGTACTTC. It yields the protein CASSPVVRTGGIETQYF. Filled out from reference TRBV5-5 and TRBJ2-5, the complete variable domain reads DAGVTQSPTHLIKTRGQQVTLRCSPISGHKSVSWYQQVLGQGPQFIFQYYEKEERGRGNFPDRFSARQFPNYSSELNVNALLLGDSALYLCASSPVVRTGGIETQYFGPGTRLLVL.

In nucleotides, the CDR3 is TGTGCCAGCAACCCATCAGGACAGGGGAACACTGAAGCTTTCTTT. This gives the protein CASNPSGQGNTEAFF. The V gene is TRBV7-9, the J gene TRBJ1-1, with 8 nucleotides matching TRBD1. Germline assignment: CDR1 SEHNR and CDR2 FQNEAQ (reference sequence). V shed 7 bases, J shed 1 base, and the junction held 8 bases outside the gene matches. The CDR3 is made up of 15 amino acids.

This clone has only a few counts. The genes are TRBV6-1 and TRBJ1-3; the D is unclear. The CDR3 spans 16 residues. Germline assignment: CDR1 MNHNS and CDR2 SASEGT. V lost 4 bases to trimming and J lost 3 bases, with 16 bases between them. DNA for the CDR3: TGTGCCAGCAGTGGCGAAGGCGCGAGGCTTGGAAACACCATATATTTT. Protein product: CASSGEGARLGNTIYF.

The V gene is TRBV6-5, the J gene TRBJ2-2; 13 bases fit TRBD2. The trim removed 11 bases at V and 6 bases at J, leaving 6 bases unmatched. CDR3 length equals 14 residues. Germline lookup yields CDR1 MNHEY and CDR2 SVGAGI. CDR3 in amino acids: CARTSGGVAGELFF. CDR3 in DNA: TGTGCCCGTACTAGCGGGGGGGTGGCCGGGGAGCTGTTTTTT.

The chain joins TRBV12-3 or TRBV12-4 to TRBJ2-4, with D uncertain. CDR3 size: 13 residues. Trimming took 1 base from V and 4 from J, leaving 5 bases between them. The CDR3 loop is CASSLGQKNIQYF. For the CDR3, the DNA is TGTGCCAGCAGTTTAGGGCAGAAAAACATTCAGTACTTC.

This rearrangement joins TRBV5-5 to TRBJ2-1; 10 nucleotides align to TRBD1. The V and J ends lost 4 bases and 8 bases, in that order; junction bases with no gene match: 9. The CDR3 consists of 15 residues. Germline CDR1 is SGHKS and CDR2 is YYEKEE (reference sequence). The CDR3 DNA reads as TGTGCCAGCAGCGTCCGGGACAGGGGATTCGATGAGCAGTTCTTC. Translating it yields CASSVRDRGFDEQFF.

The rearrangement uses TRBV7-2 and TRBJ1-2, with 9 bases that match TRBD1. Per the germline V gene, CDR1 is SGHTA and CDR2 is FQGNSA. CDR3 length equals 14 residues. Losses at the gene ends were 4 bases for V and 6 bases for J; bases not matched to a gene: 6. CDR3 loop: CASSYRGLRNGYTF. The CDR3 nucleotides read TGTGCCAGCAGCTACAGGGGGCTCAGGAATGGCTACACCTTC.

The chain carries TRBV28 and TRBJ2-1, with 11 bases fitting TRBD2. The CDR3 is 21 residues long. Looked up from germline, CDR1 is MDHEN and CDR2 is SYDVKM. Trimming at V came to 3 bases and at J to 3 bases, leaving 19 bases not matched to a gene. DNA of the CDR3: TGTGCCAGCAGTTTTTTGATCGGATTAGCGGGGGGGCAGGTGGGCTACAATGAGCAGTTCTTC. This codes for CASSFLIGLAGGQVGYNEQFF. Based on the CDR3 plus reference TRBV28 and TRBJ2-1, the full variable domain is DVKVTQSSRYLVKRTGEKVFLECVQDMDHENMFWYRQDPGLGLRLIYFSYDVKMKEKGDIPEGYSVSREKKERFSLILESASTNQTSMYLCASSFLIGLAGGQVGYNEQFFGPGTRLTVL.

The genes are TRBV5-1 and TRBJ2-7; D possibly corresponds to TRBD1 (6 bases). Trimming stripped 0 bases from V and 6 bases from J, with 10 bases between. The germline CDR1 and CDR2 sequences are SGHRS and YFSETQ. The CDR3 totals 13 residues. CDR3 coding DNA: TGCGCCAGCAGCTTGGCGGTGACAGGCGAGCAGTACTTC. Translating it yields CASSLAVTGEQYF.

The gene calls are TRBV4-2 and TRBJ1-2; weak D call: TRBD1 (6 bases). Germline lookup yields CDR1 LGHNA and CDR2 YNFKEQ. The V end was cut by 0 bases, the J end by 6 bases, with 20 bases between. The CDR3 is 17 amino acids. As DNA, the CDR3 is TGTGCCAGCAGCCAAGAGATGGGGGGGCTATTGTATAATGGCTACACCTTC. Its translation is CASSQEMGGLLYNGYTF.

The chain couples TRBV7-9 to TRBJ2-7, with TRBD1 identical over 8 bases. The CDR3 sequence is 14 residues long. The junction had 9 bases not matched to a gene; V was cut back by 6 bases and J by 5 bases. Germline V lookup: CDR1 SEHNR, CDR2 FQNEAQ (reference sequence). The CDR3 bases are TGTGCCAGCAGACAACAGGGGGTTCTCGACGAGCAGTACTTC. This codes for CASRQQGVLDEQYF. Full variable domain (rest looked up from reference TRBV7-9 and TRBJ2-7): DTGVSQNPRHKITKRGQNVTFRCDPISEHNRLYWYRQTLGQGPEFLTYFQNEAQLEKSRLLSDRFSAERPKGSFSTLEIQRTEQGDSAMYLCASRQQGVLDEQYFGPGTRLTVT.

This chain links TRBV9 with TRBJ1-1; D remains unclear. CDR3 size: 17 residues. Germline lookup yields CDR1 SGDLS and CDR2 YYNGEE. V was clipped by 0 bases and J by 0 bases, with 15 bases between them. The CDR3 protein is CASSVAPRGTVNTEAFF. The CDR3 DNA reads as TGTGCCAGCAGCGTAGCTCCCCGAGGAACGGTGAACACTGAAGCTTTCTTT.

V usage is TRBV19 and J usage is TRBJ2-2, with D possibly being TRBD1 (5 bases). The CDR3 is made up of 15 amino acids. Trimming stripped 5 bases from V and 3 bases from J, with 13 bases between. Germline loops: CDR1 LNHDA, CDR2 SQIVND (reference sequence). CDR3 DNA: TGTGCCAGTAGTCCCCGAGACAGTCACACCGGGGAGCTGTTTTTT. Translating gives CASSPRDSHTGELFF.

This clone was found once. This chain uses TRBV10-2 with TRBJ2-7, with D maybe TRBD1 (6 bases). The V gene's germline CDR1 is WSHSY and CDR2 SAAADI. This CDR3 region has 15 residues. V lost 7 bases and J 5 bases, leaving 21 bases between the germline ends. The CDR3 DNA reads as TGCGCCAGCACTATATCCGCGACAGGATTTAACGAGCAGTACTTC. This encodes CASTISATGFNEQYF.

The rearrangement uses TRBV18 and TRBJ1-3; D uncertain. Trimming pared 3 bases from V and 0 bases from J, leaving 12 bases between. Germline V lookup: CDR1 KGHSH, CDR2 LQKENI. The CDR3 length is 16 residues. The CDR3, as DNA: TGTGCCAGCTCACCGTCATCAGTAAACTCTGGAAACACCATATATTTT. Its protein is CASSPSSVNSGNTIYF.

The chain carries TRBV18 and TRBJ2-3, with TRBD2 matching over 8 bases. This CDR3 is built from 16 residues. Germline trimming cut 1 base from V and 7 bases from J; bases unmatched to any gene: 10. Germline V gene sequence: CDR1 KGHSH, CDR2 LQKENI. This CDR3 reads CASSPRTSGGLNTQYF. DNA for the CDR3: TGTGCCAGCTCACCACGTACTAGCGGAGGGTTGAATACGCAGTATTTT.

The V and J genes are TRBV24-1 and TRBJ1-2; the D is unclear. From germline, CDR1 is KGHDR and CDR2 SFDVKD. Trimming removed 2 bases at V and 7 bases at J, with 7 bases between. This CDR3 contains 12 residues. Written as DNA, the CDR3 is TGTGCCACCAGTGATTGGACTGGTGGCTACACCTTC. It is translated as CATSDWTGGYTF.

The chain employs TRBV6-5 and TRBJ1-5; D possibly corresponds to TRBD1 (5 bases). Germline lookup yields CDR1 MNHEY and CDR2 SVGAGI. The germline V and J ends were trimmed by 6 bases and 4 bases, with 16 bases remaining between them. The CDR3 covers 15 residues. CDR3 protein: CASRGGTGYNQPQHF. The CDR3 nucleotides read TGTGCCAGCAGGGGAGGGACGGGATATAATCAGCCCCAGCATTTT.

The V gene is TRBV4-1, the J gene TRBJ1-2; no clear D. V was pared by 1 base and J by 7 bases, with 13 bases between. Germline CDR1 MGHRA, CDR2 YSYEKL. This CDR3 is 14 amino acids long. The CDR3 DNA sequence: TGCGCCAGCAGCCAAGTCGCGGCCGGTGGTGGCTACACCTTC. It is translated as CASSQVAAGGGYTF.